This TCR beta chain was observed in a study of PD-L1 blockade in urothelial cancer. Study information: Each participant's history included 0 to 3 prior chemotherapy regimens. Blood underwent analysis 3 weeks (second dose) and 6 weeks after treatment began.

From germline, CDR1 is SGHDN and CDR2 FVKESK. The CDR3 is 15 amino acids. The junction had 10 bases not matched to a gene; V was cut back by 4 bases and J by 5 bases. Patients were diagnosed with urothelial carcinoma, either locally advanced or metastatic. Samples were collected from each patient before treatment and during treatment. Each patient gave between 1 and 8 of them in total. Repertoires were generated with immunoSEQ multiplex PCR, while TCRdb's copy carries only in-frame clones and drops some. Found here are tens of thousands of clones, roughly nine tenths of them singletons; the top ten hold over 5%.

This specimen was PBMCs, taken around atezolizumab (anti-PD-L1) treatment. The J gene is TRBJ2-5, the V gene TRBV14; 7 bases match TRBD1. The receptor was isolated from a woman in her 70s with urothelial cancer. CDR3 in amino acids: CASSLTGALRETQYF. Here the CDR3 DNA reads TGTGCCAGCAGCCTTACAGGGGCGCTCCGGGAGACCCAGTACTTC.